The 24 T cell receptor beta chains listed next were all sequenced from one sample in a study of molecular identifiers for immune sequencing clone quantification. TCRdb itself ran the PCR reads through MiXCR, one entry per CDR3 protein. The sample yields some 650,000 distinct CDR3 sequences, approximately 20% seen once. The source material was naive CD8+ T cells from blood, with Jurkat cell RNA spiked in. Subset meaning: FACS-sorted CD8+CD4-CCR7+CD45RA+ naive T cells. Every receptor here comes from a human donor in good health. Some libraries in this study had Jurkat cell RNA spiked in.

This clonotype was recorded many times. The gene calls are TRBV4-3 and TRBJ2-7, with D perhaps matching TRBD1 (6 bases). The CDR3 covers 13 residues. CDR1 LGHNA and CDR2 YSLEER come from the germline V gene. Trimming stripped 0 bases from V and 4 bases from J, with 7 bases between. The CDR3 bases are TGCGCCAGCAGCCAAGATCAGGGGTACGAGCAGTACTTC. It is translated as CASSQDQGYEQYF.

This clonotype was recorded a few times. The CDR3 DNA sequence: TGTGCCAGCAGTGAGAGTTATCAGGGCAATGAGCAGTTCTTC. Its protein product is CASSESYQGNEQFF. The genes are TRBV2 and TRBJ2-1; a possible D gene is TRBD1 (5 bases). Germline loops: CDR1 SNHLY, CDR2 FYNNEI. This CDR3 spans 14 amino acids. Trimming shortened V by 3 bases and J by 6 bases, and 12 bases separated the two germline ends. The variable domain in full, completed from reference TRBV2 and TRBJ2-1, reads EPEVTQTPSHQVTQMGQEVILRCVPISNHLYFYWYRQILGQKVEFLVSFYNNEISEKSEIFDDQFSVERPDGSNFTLKIRSTKLEDSAMYFCASSESYQGNEQFFGPGTRLTVL.

For this clonotype: Just one base apart from a much larger clone, this may be a read error. V and J are TRBV12-3 or TRBV12-4 and TRBJ1-6; D is possibly TRBD1 (5 bases). CDR3 length equals 16 residues. V was trimmed by 4 bases and J by 6 bases, leaving 16 bases between them. CDR3 loop: CASSSTGRGSNSPLHF. CDR3 nucleotides: TGTGCCAGCAGTTCAACTGGACGGGGCAGTAATTCACCCCTCCACTTT.

On this clonotype: With a much larger clone just one base away, this may be a read error. This sequence joins TRBV20-1 and TRBJ1-1; D remains unclear. V was clipped by 4 bases and J by 2 bases, with 8 bases between them. The CDR3 has 12 residues. CDR1 and CDR2 (germline): DFQATT, SNEGSKA (reference sequence). CDR3 sequence reads: CSAIHGNTEAFF. CDR3 DNA sequence: TGCAGTGCTATCCACGGCAACACTGAAGCTTTCTTT.

The genes are TRBV7-9 and TRBJ2-7; TRBD2 matches at 11 bases. The germline CDR1 and CDR2 sequences are SEHNR and FQNEAQ (reference sequence). The CDR3 extends over 15 amino acids. V lost 8 bases and J lost 3; bases outside the gene matches: 9. The CDR3 protein is CASGPLAGGGYEQYF. CDR3 sequence (DNA): TGTGCCAGCGGGCCTCTAGCGGGAGGTGGCTACGAGCAGTACTTC.

In its sample, this clonotype was seen many times. The chain combines TRBV7-2 with TRBJ2-5; 7 positions match TRBD1. Trimming removed 1 base from V and 1 base from J; junction bases left unmatched: 6. Germline V CDR1 and CDR2: SGHTA, FQGNSA. This CDR3 spans 16 amino acids. CDR3 nucleotide sequence: TGTGCCAGCAGCTTAGGCCCGGGACAGCTCCAAGAGACCCAGTACTTC. This gives the protein CASSLGPGQLQETQYF.

This clonotype has a handful of counts. This chain uses TRBV7-9 with TRBJ1-3; D not certain. Germline values: CDR1 SEHNR, CDR2 FQNEAQ (reference sequence). Trimming shortened V by 5 bases and J by 5 bases, and 7 bases separated the two germline ends. The CDR3 covers 12 residues. CDR3 loop: CASSATRNTIYF. The CDR3 DNA reads as TGTGCCAGCAGCGCAACCCGAAACACCATATATTTT.

The genes are TRBV28 and TRBJ2-7; D is uncertain. CDR1 MDHEN and CDR2 SYDVKM come from the germline V gene. The CDR3 runs 14 residues. Between the trimmed V and J ends, which lost 4 bases and 2 bases, there was a span of 12 bases. The CDR3 here is CASSSPPSPYEQYF. CDR3 nucleotide sequence: TGTGCCAGCAGTTCCCCCCCGAGTCCCTACGAGCAGTACTTC.

This clonotype was detected ten times or more. The chain carries TRBV6-5 and TRBJ1-3; tentatively, D is TRBD1 (6 bases). The CDR3 spans 19 residues. Trimming removed 2 bases at V and 0 bases at J, with 20 bases between. Germline values: CDR1 MNHEY, CDR2 SVGAGI. The CDR3 nucleotides read TGTGCCAGCAGTTACGAGCCGACAGGCGCGACTCCCTCTGGAAACACCATATATTTT. This gives the protein CASSYEPTGATPSGNTIYF.

This clonotype was seen repeatedly, ten times or more. V is TRBV9 and J is TRBJ2-7; tentative D call: TRBD1 (5 bases). The germline V gene has CDR1 SGDLS and CDR2 YYNGEE. V was cut by 3 bases and J by 6 bases, with 10 bases left in between. The CDR3 runs 12 residues. The CDR3 bases are TGTGCCAGCAGCGCCGACAGTTTCGAGCAGTACTTC. The encoded protein is CASSADSFEQYF. Supplemented by reference TRBV9 and TRBJ2-7, the full variable domain reads DSGVTQTPKHLITATGQRVTLRCSPRSGDLSVYWYQQSLDQGLQFLIQYYNGEERAKGNILERFSAQQFPDLHSELNLSSLELGDSALYFCASSADSFEQYFGPGTRLTVT.

The chain couples TRBV27 to TRBJ1-5; the D is unclear. CDR1 and CDR2 (germline): MNHEY, SMNVEV (reference sequence). The CDR3 is 14 amino acids. With 5 bases removed from V and 5 bases from J, the gap between germline ends came to 13 bases. CDR3 coding DNA: TGTGCCAGCAGTAATCGAGGGAGCGATCAGCCCCAGCATTTT. Translation: CASSNRGSDQPQHF.

Comment on this clonotype: One end of the junction is discordant with germline, which a read error may explain. The chain combines TRBV27 with TRBJ2-7; 11 bases align to TRBD2. CDR1 and CDR2 from the germline V gene are MNHEY and SMNVEV (reference sequence). This CDR3 comprises 15 residues. CDR3 nucleotides: TGTGCCAGCAGGCCCGCTAGCGGGAGGACTAGTCCAAAAGACTTC. This gives the protein CASRPASGRTSPKDF.

This clonotype was seen repeatedly, ten times or more. The chain is built from TRBV21-1 and TRBJ1-1; the D segment call TRBD1 is taken from the table without a DNA check. TRBV21-1 is a pseudogene. The CDR3 consists of 16 residues. The chain's CDR3 is CASSFKYREGVGEAFF. DNA of the CDR3: TGTGCCAGCAGCTTTAAATACAGGGAAGGGGTCGGTGAAGCTTTCTTT.

This clonotype was counted a few times. This chain joins TRBV6-2 or TRBV6-3 and TRBJ1-1; D gene ambiguous. Per germline, CDR1 MNHEY and CDR2 SVGEGT. This CDR3 is built from 14 residues. V was cut by 5 bases and J by 0 bases, with 10 bases left in between. Here the CDR3 reads CASSAYGLNTEAFF. DNA of the CDR3: TGTGCCAGCAGTGCCTATGGGTTGAACACTGAAGCTTTCTTT.

This clonotype was seen more than once but under ten times. Possible read error: a much larger clone is one base away. V gene TRBV5-1 combines with J gene TRBJ2-4; D may be TRBD1 (5 bases). The CDR3 covers 15 residues. Trimming removed 7 bases at V and 8 bases at J, with 22 bases between. CDR1 and CDR2 (germline): SGHRS, YFSETQ. CDR3 region: CASGLHGFQGDIQYF. CDR3 coding DNA: TGCGCCAGCGGCCTCCACGGGTTCCAAGGGGACATTCAGTACTTC.

This clonotype was picked up many times. The chain links TRBV7-9 to TRBJ1-5, with unresolved D. CDR3 length equals 15 residues. Trimming left V 4 bases short and J 4 bases short, with 14 bases between. Germline CDR1 reads SEHNR; CDR2 reads FQNEAQ (reference sequence). Here the CDR3 reads CASSSNVGGNQPQHF. The CDR3, as DNA: TGTGCCAGCAGCTCAAATGTCGGAGGGAATCAGCCCCAGCATTTT.

In the case of this clonotype: It may be a read error: a sequence one base away is much more abundant. The chain combines TRBV27 with TRBJ1-5; no clear D. Germline CDR1 and CDR2: MNHEY and SMNVEV (reference sequence). V dropped 8 bases and J dropped 12 bases, with 14 bases sitting between them. The CDR3 is 11 residues long. The CDR3 nucleotides are TGTGCCAGCGGGGAGTTTGAGCTCCAGCATTTT. It translates to CASGEFELQHF.

This clonotype was found a few times. This sequence joins TRBV11-2 and TRBJ1-2, with D possibly TRBD1 on 6 matching bases. In germline, CDR1 is SGHAT, CDR2 FQNNGV. This CDR3 comprises 15 residues. Trimming shortened V by 4 bases and J by 3 bases, and 15 bases separated the two germline ends. The CDR3 DNA reads as TGTGCCAGCAGCTCCAACAGGGCGGAAGACTATGGCTACACCTTC. Translating it yields CASSSNRAEDYGYTF.

This rearrangement joins TRBV5-4 to TRBJ2-5; TRBD1 is a possible D gene (6 bases). V lost 4 bases and J lost 4, with 11 bases in between. CDR3 length equals 13 residues. Germline V gene sequence: CDR1 SGHNT, CDR2 YYREEE (reference sequence). The CDR3 loop reads CASSPDSAETQYF. In DNA form, the CDR3 reads TGTGCCAGCAGCCCGGACAGTGCAGAGACCCAGTACTTC.

This clonotype was seen a few times. The chain recombines TRBV19 with TRBJ2-2, with D possibly TRBD1 on 5 matching bases. There are 15 residues in the CDR3. CDR1 and CDR2 (germline): LNHDA, SQIVND (reference sequence). Between the trimmed V and J ends, which lost 3 bases and 3 bases, there was a span of 11 bases. CDR3 nucleotide sequence: TGTGCCAGTAGTATGTTCCAGGGCCACACCGGGGAGCTGTTTTTT. Translated: CASSMFQGHTGELFF.

This clonotype was seen many times. DNA of the CDR3: TGTGCCAGCAGCCTGGTATGGTCCGTGAACACTGAAGCTTTCTTT. It encodes CASSLVWSVNTEAFF. The chain is built from TRBV6-1 and TRBJ1-1; D is unclear. V lost 6 bases and J lost 0, with 14 bases in between. This CDR3 has 15 residues. The germline V gene has CDR1 MNHNS and CDR2 SASEGT.

This clonotype showed up many times. This chain connects TRBV28 to TRBJ2-7, with 9 bases lining up with TRBD2. The V and J ends lost 5 bases and 4 bases, in that order; junction bases with no gene match: 15. The CDR3 runs 17 residues. Germline lookup yields CDR1 MDHEN and CDR2 SYDVKM. This chain's CDR3 is CASSLPEGAGGHYEQYF. The CDR3 DNA reads as TGTGCCAGCAGTCTCCCTGAAGGAGCGGGAGGTCATTACGAGCAGTACTTC. Looking up the rest from reference TRBV28 and TRBJ2-7 gives the full variable domain: DVKVTQSSRYLVKRTGEKVFLECVQDMDHENMFWYRQDPGLGLRLIYFSYDVKMKEKGDIPEGYSVSREKKERFSLILESASTNQTSMYLCASSLPEGAGGHYEQYFGPGTRLTVT.

This clonotype was seen a single time. This may come from a read error, since a much larger clone is one base off. The chain uses TRBV4-2 and TRBJ2-5, with 10 nucleotides matching TRBD2. The CDR3 consists of 18 residues. V shed 0 bases and J 5 bases; nucleotides not matched to a gene: 12. CDR1 and CDR2 (germline): LGHNA, YNFKEQ. CDR3 sequence: CASSQDKASGSPLETQYF. The DNA of the CDR3 is TGTGCCAGCAGCCAAGATAAGGCTAGCGGGAGTCCGTTGGAGACCCAGTACTTC.

To note about this clonotype: As the CDR3 is not closed by the conserved phenylalanine or tryptophan, this likely results from a read error. V and J are TRBV4-1 and TRBJ1-1; 9 nucleotides line up with TRBD1. Germline CDR1 reads MGHRA; CDR2 reads YSYEKL. V shed 4 bases, J shed 0 bases, and the junction held 9 bases outside the gene matches. There are 17 residues in the CDR3. CDR3 region: CASSRGTGPNLNTEAFL. The CDR3 coding sequence is TGCGCCAGCAGCCGGGGGACAGGGCCCAACTTGAACACTGAAGCTTTCCTT.